A single TCR beta chain is shown here with its context. Antigen unknown. TCRdb keeps only in-frame clones here, not all; method: immunoSEQ multiplex PCR. The sample records more than 9,500 clones, about nine tenths being singletons. These data originate in a study of a mutant IDH1 vaccine in newly diagnosed glioma. Study information: Beginning 4-6 weeks after radiotherapy alone, or with temozolomide cycles, vaccination took place. Patients had received radiotherapy, temozolomide, or both previously, most receiving both.

Deletions cut 1 base from V and 3 bases from J, with 10 bases between. The germline V gene encodes CDR1 SGHDN and CDR2 FVKESK. The CDR3 loop spans 14 amino acids. Time point here: week 5, during vaccination. Each vaccine dose was 300 ug of mutant IDH1 20-mer peptide, with topical imiquimod. The source of this sequence is a woman aged 40 to 49 with glioma. Some clones in this sample may be carry-over from other donors' samples. Here the sequenced sample was PBMCs, taken from a glioma patient whose treatment included an IDH1 peptide vaccine. The J gene is TRBJ2-7, the V gene TRBV14; D gene ambiguous. CDR3 sequence reads: CASSQGRTYYEQYF. The CDR3 DNA follows: TGTGCCAGCAGCCAAGGACGAACATACTACGAGCAGTACTTC. Full variable domain (missing parts from reference TRBV14 and TRBJ2-7): EAGVTQFPSHSVIEKGQTVTLRCDPISGHDNLYWYRRVMGKEIKFLLHFVKESKQDESGMPNNRFLAERTGGTYSTLKVQPAELEDSGVYFCASSQGRTYYEQYFGPGTRLTVT.